Listed below are T cell receptor beta chains from one sample, sequenced in a study of blood T cell repertoires in COVID-19. Some clones are missing from TCRdb's copy, which holds only in-frame ones; the method was immunoSEQ multiplex PCR. The sample lists some 260,000 clones, 88% seen once, with about 0.74% in the top ten. The sequenced sample was peripheral blood. The origin of the receptors is a woman in her twenties or thirties with acute or convalescent COVID-19. CDR3s include the opening cysteine and the closing phenylalanine or tryptophan. A D gene is named only where the DNA matches it firmly. The size entry is marked missing in some rows and otherwise reads once, few, many or a size class.

D,size,V,J,DNA,CDR3
TRBD2,.,TRBV7-2,TRBJ2-3,TGTGCCAGCAGCCAGGGACTAGGGGCGGATACGCAGTATTTT,CASSQGLGADTQYF
TRBD1,.,TRBV11-2,TRBJ1-1,TGTGCCAGCAGCCCCCTATCCCCGCAGAGACAGGGGGAGGCCACTGAAGCTTTCTTT,CASSPLSPQRQGEATEAFF
.,.,TRBV21-1,TRBJ2-3,TGTGCCAGCAGGAAAGACGGCAGGGTGGGCACAGATACGCAGTATTTT,CASRKDGRVGTDTQYF
.,.,TRBV4-2,TRBJ1-1,TGTGCCAGCAGCCAAGAGATAGGAGTTTCGAACACTGAAGCTTTCTTT,CASSQEIGVSNTEAFF
.,.,TRBV6-5,TRBJ1-1,TGTGCCAGCAGTTACCGTCGGAGCACTGAAGCTTTCTTT,CASSYRRSTEAFF
.,.,TRBV5-1,TRBJ2-7,TGCGCCAGCAGTCCGGGAGGGGGCAGGCCCTACGAGCAGTACTTC,CASSPGGGRPYEQYF
.,.,TRBV9,TRBJ2-2,TGTGCCAGCAGCGTAGGCCCCGCACTAGCCCCCACCGGGGAGCTGTTTTTT,CASSVGPALAPTGELFF
TRBD2,.,TRBV6-2/TRBV6-3,TRBJ2-3,TGTGCCAGCAGTAAGGGTGAGGCTAGCGGGAGCCAGAATACGCAGTATTTT,CASSKGEASGSQNTQYF
.,.,TRBV25-1,TRBJ1-6,TGTGCCAGCAGTGAGAAACAGGGAGGGGATTCACCCCTCCACTTT,CASSEKQGGDSPLHF
.,.,TRBV5-1,TRBJ2-7,TGCGCCAGCAGCTTGAATACAGTTTCCTACGAGCAGTACTTC,CASSLNTVSYEQYF
TRBD2,.,TRBV7-8,TRBJ2-2,TGTGCCAGCAGCATTCCTAAGGCGGGGGATGGCACCGGGGAGCTGTTTTTT,CASSIPKAGDGTGELFF
.,.,TRBV7-2,TRBJ1-5,TGTGCCAGCAACCCAGATAATAGCAATCAGCCCCAGCATTTT,CASNPDNSNQPQHF
TRBD1,.,TRBV11-2,TRBJ1-1,TGTGCCAGCAGCTTAGAAGGGGGCGTCACTGAAGCTTTCTTT,CASSLEGGVTEAFF
.,.,TRBV5-1,TRBJ2-3,TGCGCCAGCAGCTTAGCGGTAGTCACAGATACGCAGTATTTT,CASSLAVVTDTQYF
TRBD2,.,TRBV6-1,TRBJ2-1,TGTGCCAGCAGTGAAGTAGCGGGAGCTCCAAATGAGCAGTTCTTC,CASSEVAGAPNEQFF
.,.,TRBV5-4,TRBJ1-1,TGTGCCAGCAGCTTGACATACGGGGACACTGAAGCTTTCTTT,CASSLTYGDTEAFF
TRBD1,.,TRBV9,TRBJ2-5,TGTGCCAGCAGCGTAGCTGGGACAGAGGGAGAGACCCAGTACTTC,CASSVAGTEGETQYF
.,.,TRBV11-3,TRBJ1-1,TGTGCCAGCAGCTTAGACGGGGTGAACACTGAAGCTTTCTTT,CASSLDGVNTEAFF
.,.,TRBV4-1,TRBJ2-7,TGCGCCAGCAGCCAAGATGGGGCAGATTCCTACGAGCAGTACTTC,CASSQDGADSYEQYF
.,.,TRBV6-6,TRBJ2-1,TGTGCCAGCATCACAGGGTCCAATGAGCAGTTCTTC,CASITGSNEQFF
.,.,TRBV5-1,TRBJ1-2,TGCGCCAGCAGCTTAGACAGGAAGGGTACTAACTATGGCTACACCTTC,CASSLDRKGTNYGYTF
TRBD2,few,TRBV27,TRBJ2-3,TGTGCCAGCAGTTCCCTAGCGGGAGTTGGCACAGATACGCAGTATTTT,CASSSLAGVGTDTQYF
.,.,TRBV21-1,TRBJ2-2,TGTGCCAGCAGCCGCCGGACAGGGAACACCGGGGAGCTGTTTTTT,CASSRRTGNTGELFF
TRBD2,.,TRBV19,TRBJ2-5,TGTGCCAGTAGTATAGTAGCGGGCAACCAAGAGACCCAGTACTTC,CASSIVAGNQETQYF
TRBD2,few,TRBV5-6,TRBJ2-1,TGTGCCAGCAGCGAACCTAGCGGTTCTACCTACAATGAGCAGTTCTTC,CASSEPSGSTYNEQFF
TRBD2,once,TRBV19,TRBJ2-7,TGTGCCAGTAGTATTAAGCGGGACCCCTACGAGCAGTACTTC,CASSIKRDPYEQYF
.,.,TRBV6-5,TRBJ1-1,TGTGCCAGCAGTTACTCGGCAGGGCCAAACACTGAAGCTTTCTTT,CASSYSAGPNTEAFF
TRBD2,once,TRBV5-4,TRBJ2-5,TGTGCCAGCAGCTTGATTGGCGGGAGTGGGGAGACCCAGTACTTC,CASSLIGGSGETQYF
TRBD1,.,TRBV6-5,TRBJ1-6,TGTGCCAGCAGTTACGACAGGGAGGAGACACCCCTCCACTTT,CASSYDREETPLHF
.,.,TRBV21-1,TRBJ2-5,TGTGCCAGCAGCAAAGAACGGTCGGGAGTAAAAGAGACCCAGTACTTC,CASSKERSGVKETQYF
.,.,TRBV29-1,TRBJ2-7,TGCAGCGTTGTGGAACAGGGCCACTACGAGCAGTACTTC,CSVVEQGHYEQYF
TRBD1,.,TRBV15,TRBJ2-2,TGTGCCACCAGCTCTTCGGGGGACAGGGGGACCGGGGAGCTGTTTTTT,CATSSSGDRGTGELFF
TRBD1,once,TRBV7-2,TRBJ1-3,TGTGCCAGCAGCCTAATGAAGACAGGGGGAGCCTCCTCTGGAAACACCATATATTTT,CASSLMKTGGASSGNTIYF
.,.,TRBV7-6,TRBJ2-2,TGTGCCAGCAGCTTAGGACAGGCAACCGGGGAGCTGTTTTTT,CASSLGQATGELFF
.,.,TRBV19,TRBJ1-5,TGTGCCAGTAGTATTGAGGGATTCAGCAATCAGCCCCAGCATTTT,CASSIEGFSNQPQHF
.,.,TRBV9,TRBJ1-6,TGTGCCAGCAGCGTAGCCGTGGGAGGGGTCCTAAATTCACCCCTCCACTTT,CASSVAVGGVLNSPLHF
TRBD1,.,TRBV19,TRBJ2-1,TGTGCCAGTAGCATGACAGGGGGCGCCTACAATGAGCAGTTCTTC,CASSMTGGAYNEQFF
TRBD2,.,TRBV24-1,TRBJ2-1,TGTGCCACCACCCAGCGGGAGTTGAATGAGCAGTTCTTC,CATTQRELNEQFF
TRBD1,.,TRBV29-1,TRBJ1-2,TGCAGCACTTATGACAGGGGGCCGCTCTATGGCTACACCTTC,CSTYDRGPLYGYTF
.,.,TRBV7-2,TRBJ2-5,TGTGCCAGCAGCTTAGGCCGGGGGGCGCTTGAGACCCAGTACTTC,CASSLGRGALETQYF
TRBD2,.,TRBV6-2/TRBV6-3,TRBJ2-5,TGTGCCAGCAGTTACACTAGCGGCCAAGAGACCCAGTACTTC,CASSYTSGQETQYF
TRBD2,.,TRBV5-1,TRBJ2-1,TGCGCCAGCAGCTTCGGAATCCTAGCGGCGGTGAGCTCCTACAATGAGCAGTTCTTC,CASSFGILAAVSSYNEQFF
.,.,TRBV4-1,TRBJ1-5,TGCGCCAGCAGTCGGTTTACGGAGCCCGGCAGCAATCAGCCCCAGCATTTT,CASSRFTEPGSNQPQHF
TRBD1,.,TRBV13,TRBJ1-1,TGTGCCAGCAGCCATGCCTGGGCTTGGACAGGGGGTAACACTGAAGCTTTCTTT,CASSHAWAWTGGNTEAFF